A single sample gave rise to the 2 T cell receptor beta chains below, sequenced in a study of breast tumors, draining lymph nodes, adjacent tissues. TCRdb recomputed calls from the multiplex PCR reads with MiXCR, one row per CDR3 protein. The profile shows roughly 23,000 distinct CDR3 sequences, approximately 60% of them singletons. The sample taken for sequencing was tumor-adjacent breast tissue. These receptors all come from a female donor with breast cancer. Some clones in this sample may be carry-over from other donors' samples.

The chain links TRBV6-4 to TRBJ1-6; D perhaps matches TRBD1 (6 bases). Germline CDR1 reads MRHNA; CDR2 reads SNTAGT. The CDR3 loop spans 15 amino acids. Trimming shortened V by 3 bases and J by 8 bases, and 14 bases separated the two germline ends. The chain's CDR3 is CASSEFPGEDSPLHF. Written as DNA, the CDR3 is TGTGCCAGCAGTGAATTTCCAGGGGAAGATTCACCCCTCCACTTT.

V gene TRBV19 combines with J gene TRBJ2-2, with unresolved D. Per the germline V gene, CDR1 is LNHDA and CDR2 is SQIVND (reference sequence). Trimming took off 7 bases at V and 0 bases at J, with 12 bases between the two ends. The CDR3 covers 15 residues. CDR3 bases: TGTGCCAGTAAAACGGATCCGGCGAACACCGGGGAGCTGTTTTTT. This translates into CASKTDPANTGELFF.